Below, 20 T cell receptor beta chains from the same sample are listed, as sequenced in a study of siplizumab effects on memory and regulatory T cells. Clones were sequenced by immunoSEQ multiplex PCR, and TCRdb holds only the in-frame ones, with some missing. The sample has about 110,000 clones; just under 95% are singletons. Sequencing input: CD4+ T cells sorted from blood. The receptors here all came from a human donor in good health.

The chain is built from TRBV27 and TRBJ2-5; 7 nucleotides line up with TRBD1. This CDR3 has 14 amino acids. The junction had 5 bases not matched to a gene; V was cut back by 3 bases and J by 4 bases. Germline CDR1 MNHEY, CDR2 SMNVEV (reference sequence). CDR3 region: CASSFDRAPETQYF. CDR3 in DNA: TGTGCCAGCAGTTTCGACAGGGCGCCAGAGACCCAGTACTTC.

This rearrangement joins TRBV10-3 to TRBJ2-1, with D perhaps given as TRBD1 or TRBD2 (5 bases each). CDR1 and CDR2 from the germline V gene are ENHRY and SYGVKD. Trimming cost V 1 base and J 6 bases, with 7 bases left between them. The CDR3 contains 13 residues. CDR3 bases: TGTGCCATCAGTGAGTGGGGGTCCAATGAGCAGTTCTTC. This encodes CAISEWGSNEQFF.

V gene TRBV18 combines with J gene TRBJ2-7; 9 bases agree with TRBD2. V shed 6 bases, J shed 0 bases, and the junction held 12 bases outside the gene matches. The CDR3 sequence is 17 residues long. Germline V gives CDR1 KGHSH, CDR2 LQKENI. The DNA for the CDR3 is TGTGCCAGCTCGCGGGGGGGCAGGGTAAACTTCTCCTACGAGCAGTACTTC. Translating it yields CASSRGGRVNFSYEQYF.

The rearrangement links TRBV12-5 to TRBJ2-7, with 11 bases lining up with TRBD1. This CDR3 region has 16 residues. Germline V CDR1 and CDR2: LGHNT, FRNRAP. After removal of 0 bases from V and 4 bases from J, the junction contained 5 bases not matched to a gene. The CDR3 sequence: CASGLVLDRGPYEQYF. The CDR3 region has the DNA TGTGCTAGTGGTTTGGTACTGGACAGGGGGCCGTACGAGCAGTACTTC.

The rearrangement joins TRBV19 to TRBJ2-5, with 10 bases aligning to TRBD2. In germline, CDR1 is LNHDA, CDR2 SQIVND (reference sequence). The CDR3 totals 17 residues. V trimming: 2 bases; J trimming: 4 bases; junction bases outside the gene matches: 10. The CDR3 sequence is CASSIPGLAVSRETQYF. CDR3 in DNA: TGTGCCAGTAGTATACCAGGACTAGCGGTTAGCAGAGAGACCCAGTACTTC. Full variable domain (missing parts from reference TRBV19 and TRBJ2-5): DGGITQSPKYLFRKEGQNVTLSCEQNLNHDAMYWYRQDPGQGLRLIYYSQIVNDFQKGDIAEGYSVSREKKESFPLTVTSAQKNPTAFYLCASSIPGLAVSRETQYFGPGTRLLVL.

The CDR3 DNA reads as TGTGCCAGCAGTCCGGACGGAATCAACGTCCTGACTTTC. Its translation is CASSPDGINVLTF. The chain uses TRBV27 and TRBJ2-6, with no clear D. Germline assignment: CDR1 MNHEY and CDR2 SMNVEV (reference sequence). This CDR3 region has 13 residues. The V end was cut by 5 bases, the J end by 9 bases, with 11 bases between.

J is TRBJ2-7 and V is TRBV5-4; 7 bases are shared with TRBD1. The CDR3 is made up of 15 amino acids. V lost 4 bases and J lost 2; bases outside the gene matches: 9. Germline CDR1 and CDR2: SGHNT and YYREEE (reference sequence). The CDR3 loop reads CASSPLTGAAYEQYF. As DNA, the CDR3 is TGTGCCAGCAGCCCGCTAACAGGGGCGGCCTACGAGCAGTACTTC. Filled out from reference TRBV5-4 and TRBJ2-7, the complete variable domain reads ETGVTQSPTHLIKTRGQQVTLRCSSQSGHNTVSWYQQALGQGPQFIFQYYREEENGRGNFPPRFSGLQFPNYSSELNVNALELDDSALYLCASSPLTGAAYEQYFGPGTRLTVT.

The genes are TRBV11-2 and TRBJ1-5; no definite D call. CDR1 SGHAT and CDR2 FQNNGV come from the germline V gene. This CDR3 spans 13 amino acids. The germline V and J ends were trimmed by 0 bases and 9 bases, with 9 bases remaining between them. The CDR3 sequence: CASSLEADSPQHF. CDR3 coding DNA: TGTGCCAGCAGCTTAGAGGCGGACTCGCCCCAGCATTTT.

The chain uses TRBV5-1 and TRBJ2-3, with 13 bases lining up with TRBD2. The trim removed 4 bases at V and 0 bases at J, leaving 8 bases unmatched. The CDR3 runs to 18 residues. Germline loops: CDR1 SGHRS, CDR2 YFSETQ. CDR3 region: CASSETSGGMTSTDTQYF. DNA for the CDR3: TGCGCCAGCAGCGAGACTAGCGGGGGGATGACTAGCACAGATACGCAGTATTTT.

The chain recombines TRBV5-1 with TRBJ1-1; the match to TRBD1 covers 9 bases. Per germline, CDR1 SGHRS and CDR2 YFSETQ. J was trimmed by 1 base and V by 3 bases; bases with no gene match: 7. CDR3 size: 16 residues. CDR3: CASSSTGGRQNTEAFF. CDR3 DNA sequence: TGCGCCAGCAGCTCCACAGGGGGCCGGCAGAACACTGAAGCTTTCTTT.

This sequence joins TRBV9 and TRBJ2-3, with D tentatively TRBD1 or TRBD2 (6 bases each). The CDR3 sequence is 16 residues long. With 3 bases removed from V and 5 bases from J, the gap between germline ends came to 19 bases. CDR1 and CDR2 from the germline V gene are SGDLS and YYNGEE. The DNA of the CDR3 is TGTGCCAGCAGCGCGAGGGGGGACCAAGGTAGAGATACGCAGTATTTT. Translating gives CASSARGDQGRDTQYF.

The rearrangement joins TRBV6-5 to TRBJ1-6, with TRBD1 matching over 9 bases. The V segment lost 5 bases and the J segment 8 bases; nucleotides outside the gene matches: 7. CDR1 is MNHEY and CDR2 is SVGAGI in the germline V gene. The CDR3 has 15 amino acids. The CDR3 here is CASSPGQGSDSPLHF. CDR3 coding DNA: TGTGCCAGCAGTCCGGGACAGGGTTCTGATTCACCCCTCCACTTT.

The genes are TRBV29-1 and TRBJ2-7, with TRBD1 matching over 7 bases. V was clipped by 6 bases and J by 0 bases; unmatched bases: 8. There are 14 residues in the CDR3. Germline CDR1 SQVTM, CDR2 ANQGSEA. The CDR3 DNA reads TGCAGCGTACGCGGAGGACAGGTCTCCTACGAGCAGTACTTC. It specifies CSVRGGQVSYEQYF.

The V gene is TRBV21-1, the J gene TRBJ2-2; TRBD1, the D gene given by the table, was not confirmed from the DNA. TRBV21-1 is an annotated pseudogene. The CDR3 has 13 residues. Written as DNA, the CDR3 is TGTGCCATCCAGGCCAGGAACACCGGGGAGCTGTTTTTT. It specifies CAIQARNTGELFF.

The chain links TRBV10-3 to TRBJ2-5, with unresolved D. Trimming cost V 3 bases and J 0 bases, with 23 bases left between them. CDR1 is ENHRY, CDR2 SYGVKD, per germline. The CDR3 consists of 19 residues. The CDR3 DNA reads TGTGCCATCAGTGATTCAAGATATTCCTCTCCGGTGTACCAAGAGACCCAGTACTTC. It yields the protein CAISDSRYSSPVYQETQYF.

This chain connects TRBV18 to TRBJ2-7; D remains ambiguous. Trimming left V 4 bases short and J 5 bases short, with 9 bases between. CDR1 and CDR2 (germline): KGHSH, LQKENI. The CDR3 loop spans 12 amino acids. CDR3 protein: CASSQRRDEQYF. Written as DNA, the CDR3 is TGTGCCAGCTCACAACGGAGAGACGAGCAGTACTTC.

This chain uses TRBV18 with TRBJ1-1; no clear D. Germline V gene lookup returns CDR1 KGHSH and CDR2 LQKENI. The germline V and J ends were trimmed by 0 bases and 1 base, with 21 bases remaining between them. This CDR3 contains 19 residues. The CDR3 DNA sequence: TGTGCCAGCTCACCACCGTTTGCCAGAATAGTCACGGGGAACACTGAAGCTTTCTTT. This sequence encodes CASSPPFARIVTGNTEAFF.

The chain employs TRBV6-6 and TRBJ1-1; no definite D call. V was cut by 2 bases and J by 8 bases, with 9 bases left in between. CDR1 is MNHNY, CDR2 SVGAGI, per germline (reference sequence). The CDR3 consists of 12 residues. The CDR3 is CASSYTGVEAFF. For the CDR3, the DNA is TGTGCCAGCAGTTACACCGGGGTGGAAGCTTTCTTT.

This clone was detected once. The J gene is TRBJ2-7, the V gene TRBV18; tentative D call: TRBD2 (6 bases). This CDR3 has 14 residues. Germline V gene data show CDR1 as KGHSH and CDR2 as LQKENI. Trimming took off 3 bases at V and 5 bases at J, with 14 bases between the two ends. CDR3 amino acids: CASSPVVLAHEQYF. For the CDR3, the DNA is TGTGCCAGCTCACCGGTTGTACTAGCCCACGAGCAGTACTTC. Combining the CDR3 with reference TRBV18 and TRBJ2-7 gives the whole variable domain NAGVMQNPRHLVRRRGQEARLRCSPMKGHSHVYWYRQLPEEGLKFMVYLQKENIIDESGMPKERFSAEFPKEGPSILRIQQVVRGDSAAYFCASSPVVLAHEQYFGPGTRLTVT.

The rearrangement links TRBV11-3 to TRBJ2-5, with TRBD1 identical over 11 bases. Germline assignment: CDR1 SGHNT and CDR2 YENEEA. V was clipped by 3 bases and J by 6 bases; unmatched bases: 3. CDR3 length: 14 residues. CDR3 sequence reads: CASSLDRGRQTQYF. CDR3 DNA: TGTGCCAGCAGCTTGGACAGGGGGCGACAGACCCAGTACTTC.